Shown below are 15 T cell receptor beta chains from a single sample sequenced in a study of blood T cell repertoires in COVID-19. The repertoire was sequenced with immunoSEQ multiplex PCR; TCRdb's copy has only in-frame clones and lacks some. The sample records roughly 170,000 clones, 70% to 90% being singletons. The sequenced sample consisted of peripheral blood. These receptors originate from a man aged 55 to 70 who had recovered from COVID-19.

The rearrangement links TRBV2 to TRBJ1-2; D remains ambiguous. Germline V CDR1 and CDR2: SNHLY, FYNNEI. The V end was cut by 3 bases, the J end by 8 bases, with 10 bases between. The CDR3 covers 12 residues. CDR3 nucleotides: TGTGCCAGCAGTGAGACGACCGGGGGCTACACCTTC. Protein product: CASSETTGGYTF.

The chain links TRBV5-1 to TRBJ2-1; no reliable D call. The CDR3 covers 15 residues. V was pared by 2 bases and J by 4 bases, with 13 bases between. Germline V gives CDR1 SGHRS, CDR2 YFSETQ. DNA of the CDR3: TGCGCCAGCAGCTTAAAGTCGACTCTTTACAATGAGCAGTTCTTC. Amino acids: CASSLKSTLYNEQFF.

The chain joins TRBV6-5 to TRBJ2-7; D unclear. Looked up from germline, CDR1 is MNHEY and CDR2 is SVGAGI. This CDR3 contains 13 residues. With 2 bases removed from V and 4 bases from J, the gap between germline ends came to 9 bases. The CDR3, as DNA: TGTGCCAGCAGTTACGGCACGGAGTACGAGCAGTACTTC. As protein: CASSYGTEYEQYF.

The gene calls are TRBV3-1 (or the pseudogene TRBV3-2) and TRBJ2-7; D possibly corresponds to TRBD2 (6 bases). Trimming stripped 4 bases from V and 3 bases from J, with 10 bases between. This CDR3 comprises 13 residues. Per germline, CDR1 LGHDT and CDR2 YNNKEL (reference sequence). CDR3 in amino acids: CASSRASDYEQYF. The CDR3 DNA reads TGTGCCAGCAGCCGAGCTAGCGACTACGAGCAGTACTTC.

V gene TRBV6-5 combines with J gene TRBJ1-2; 7 bases agree with TRBD1. V lost 2 bases and J lost 7; bases outside the gene matches: 4. The CDR3 sequence is 13 residues long. Germline lookup yields CDR1 MNHEY and CDR2 SVGAGI. This chain's CDR3 is CASSYVQGGGYTF. CDR3 DNA: TGTGCCAGCAGTTACGTCCAGGGGGGTGGCTACACCTTC.

The V gene is TRBV5-1, the J gene TRBJ1-1, with TRBD1 matching 10 bases. This CDR3 region has 15 residues. CDR1 SGHRS and CDR2 YFSETQ come from the germline V gene. J gave up 2 bases and V 4 bases, and 5 bases lay outside the gene matches. CDR3 sequence reads: CASSARQGANTEAFF. Written as DNA, the CDR3 is TGCGCCAGCAGCGCCCGACAGGGGGCCAACACTGAAGCTTTCTTT.

This clone was observed a handful of times. This chain joins TRBV2 and TRBJ2-6; 8 bases line up with TRBD2. CDR3 length: 18 amino acids. The germline V gene encodes CDR1 SNHLY and CDR2 FYNNEI. The ends lost 4 bases at V and 1 base at J; junction bases unmatched: 9. The CDR3 reads CASSVGSGGVSGANVLTF. In DNA form, the CDR3 reads TGTGCCAGCAGTGTAGGAAGCGGGGGTGTTTCTGGGGCCAACGTCCTGACTTTC.

The genes are TRBV7-2 and TRBJ1-4; 7 bases line up with TRBD1. With 5 bases clipped from V and 5 bases from J, the junction kept 8 bases outside the gene matches. CDR1 is SGHTA, CDR2 FQGNSA, per germline. The CDR3 loop spans 15 amino acids. CDR3 loop: CASSAGGTENEKLFF. CDR3 nucleotides: TGTGCCAGCAGCGCAGGGGGGACAGAGAATGAAAAACTGTTTTTT.

The chain is built from TRBV3-1 (or the pseudogene TRBV3-2) and TRBJ1-6; 7 bases line up with TRBD1. Trimming at V came to 6 bases and at J to 8 bases, leaving 10 bases not matched to a gene. This CDR3 comprises 15 residues. Germline V gives CDR1 LGHDT, CDR2 YNNKEL (reference sequence). As DNA, the CDR3 is TGTGCCAGCAGTATTGGGCCGGACAGGCATTCACCCCTCCACTTT. Translated: CASSIGPDRHSPLHF.

Only one count was recorded for this clone. CDR3 DNA sequence: TGTGCCAGCAGTTACTCAGGGGCGGACACTGAAGCTTTCTTT. Amino acids: CASSYSGADTEAFF. The chain couples TRBV6-2 or TRBV6-3 to TRBJ1-1; maybe TRBD1 (5 bases). Germline CDR1 and CDR2: MNHEY and SVGEGT. Deletions cut 0 bases from V and 3 bases from J, with 8 bases between. The CDR3 runs 14 residues.

The V gene is TRBV5-6, the J gene TRBJ2-7, with TRBD1 as a possible D gene (5 bases). Germline values: CDR1 SGHDT, CDR2 YYEEEE. This CDR3 is built from 14 residues. V was trimmed by 3 bases and J by 2 bases, leaving 12 bases between them. The CDR3 DNA follows: TGTGCCAGCAGCTCAGGGTTTTCAGCCTACGAGCAGTACTTC. Residues: CASSSGFSAYEQYF. Based on the CDR3 plus reference TRBV5-6 and TRBJ2-7, the full variable domain is DAGVTQSPTHLIKTRGQQVTLRCSPKSGHDTVSWYQQALGQGPQFIFQYYEEEERQRGNFPDRFSGHQFPNYSSELNVNALLLGDSALYLCASSSGFSAYEQYFGPGTRLTVT.

The chain links TRBV9 to TRBJ2-2, with D unresolved. The length of the CDR3 is 15 residues. The ends were cut back, 0 bases at V and 0 bases at J, with 6 bases in the middle. Per the germline V gene, CDR1 is SGDLS and CDR2 is YYNGEE. CDR3 coding DNA: TGTGCCAGCAGCGTAGATACGGCGAACACCGGGGAGCTGTTTTTT. Translated: CASSVDTANTGELFF.

This clone has just one count. V gene TRBV5-1 combines with J gene TRBJ1-4; TRBD1 might be the D (6 bases). Trimming removed 5 bases from V and 7 bases from J, with 9 bases in between. Germline-derived CDR1 and CDR2 are SGHRS and YFSETQ. The CDR3 has 12 residues. CDR3 nucleotide sequence: TGCGCCAGCAGTCTAGGGGGTGAAAAACTGTTTTTT. As protein: CASSLGGEKLFF.

The chain is built from TRBV9 and TRBJ1-2; D possibly corresponds to TRBD1 (5 bases). V shed 0 bases and J shed 3 bases, with 12 bases lying between them. The CDR3 covers 15 residues. Germline CDR1 reads SGDLS; CDR2 reads YYNGEE. The CDR3 DNA sequence: TGTGCCAGCAGCGTAGCCCCAGAAGGGGACTATGGCTACACCTTC. Its protein is CASSVAPEGDYGYTF.

V usage is TRBV11-2 and J usage is TRBJ2-7, with no clear D. Trimming cost V 3 bases and J 1 base, with 10 bases left between them. CDR1 is SGHAT and CDR2 is FQNNGV in the germline V gene. The CDR3 covers 14 residues. CDR3 bases: TGTGCCAGCAGCTTTACATTCGATTCCTACGAGCAGTACTTC. Translated, it gives CASSFTFDSYEQYF.